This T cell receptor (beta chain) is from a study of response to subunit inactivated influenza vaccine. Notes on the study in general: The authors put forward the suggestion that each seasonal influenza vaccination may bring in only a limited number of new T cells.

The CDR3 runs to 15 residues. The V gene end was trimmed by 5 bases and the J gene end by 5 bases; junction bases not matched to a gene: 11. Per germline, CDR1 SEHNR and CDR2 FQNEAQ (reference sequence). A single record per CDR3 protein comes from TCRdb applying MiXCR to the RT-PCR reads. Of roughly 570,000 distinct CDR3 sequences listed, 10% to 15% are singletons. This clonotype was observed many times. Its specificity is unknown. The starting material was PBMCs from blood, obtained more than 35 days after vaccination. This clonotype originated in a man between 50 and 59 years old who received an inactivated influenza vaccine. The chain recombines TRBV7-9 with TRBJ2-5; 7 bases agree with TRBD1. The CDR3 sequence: CASSASTGVGETQYF. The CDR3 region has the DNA TGTGCCAGCAGCGCAAGTACAGGGGTAGGGGAGACCCAGTACTTC. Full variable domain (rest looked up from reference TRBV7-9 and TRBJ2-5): DTGVSQNPRHKITKRGQNVTFRCDPISEHNRLYWYRQTLGQGPEFLTYFQNEAQLEKSRLLSDRFSAERPKGSFSTLEIQRTEQGDSAMYLCASSASTGVGETQYFGPGTRLLVL.